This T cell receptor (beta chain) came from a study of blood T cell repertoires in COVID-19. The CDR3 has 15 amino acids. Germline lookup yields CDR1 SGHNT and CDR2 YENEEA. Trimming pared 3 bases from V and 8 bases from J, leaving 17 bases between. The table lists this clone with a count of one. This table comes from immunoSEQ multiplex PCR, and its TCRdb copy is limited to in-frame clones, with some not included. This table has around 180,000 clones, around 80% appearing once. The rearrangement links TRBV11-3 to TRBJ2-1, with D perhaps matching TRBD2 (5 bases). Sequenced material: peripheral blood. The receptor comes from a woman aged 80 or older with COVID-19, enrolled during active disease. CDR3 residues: CASSFGEKFGDEQFF. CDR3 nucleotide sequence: TGTGCCAGCAGCTTCGGGGAGAAGTTTGGCGATGAGCAGTTCTTC.